This passage covers 28 T cell receptor beta chains from one sample sequenced in a study of identical twins. TCRdb re-called the 5' RACE reads through MiXCR, storing one row per CDR3 protein. The sample shows 640,000 or so distinct CDR3 sequences, around 6% of them seen only once. Material for sequencing was naive T cells sorted from blood. The receptor source for this set is a man younger than 35 in good health.

This clonotype appeared many times. The CDR3 sequence: CSVEGYSMEEQYF. In nucleotides, the CDR3 is TGCAGCGTTGAAGGTTACTCGATGGAAGAGCAGTACTTC. This chain uses TRBV29-1 with TRBJ2-7; D is unclear. With 1 base removed from V and 7 bases from J, the gap between germline ends came to 14 bases. The germline V gene encodes CDR1 SQVTM and CDR2 ANQGSEA. The CDR3 loop spans 13 amino acids.

A word on this clonotype: Mismatch with germline at one junction end may stem from a read error. CDR3 sequence (DNA): TGTAGTGGGGACAGGGATACCACTGAAGCTTTCTTT. It translates to CSGDRDTTEAFF. V gene TRBV20-1 combines with J gene TRBJ1-1; TRBD1 aligns across 9 bases. This CDR3 has 12 residues. Germline V gives CDR1 DFQATT, CDR2 SNEGSKA (reference sequence).

The rearrangement uses TRBV11-2 and TRBJ2-7; 11 nucleotides match TRBD2. Germline V CDR1 and CDR2: SGHAT, FQNNGV. Germline trimming cut 3 bases from V and 2 bases from J; bases unmatched to any gene: 6. This CDR3 region has 16 residues. This CDR3 is CASSFAGTSGPYEQYV. For the CDR3, the DNA is TGTGCCAGCAGCTTTGCCGGGACTAGCGGCCCCTACGAGCAGTACGTC.

V usage is TRBV7-9 and J usage is TRBJ2-1; tentatively, D is TRBD1 (7 bases). Germline CDR1 reads SEHNR; CDR2 reads FQNEAQ (reference sequence). Trimming stripped 3 bases from V and 9 bases from J, with 15 bases between. The CDR3 loop spans 14 amino acids. CDR3 DNA sequence: TGTGCCAGCAGCTTGGTCGGCCAGGGGGGTGAGCAGTTCTTC. Translating it yields CASSLVGQGGEQFF.

This clonotype was counted only a few times. CDR3 sequence: CASSPTGAGRGNEQFF. CDR3 bases: TGTGCCAGCAGCCCTACGGGGGCGGGTAGAGGCAATGAGCAGTTCTTC. The chain employs TRBV7-8 and TRBJ2-1; D assignment may be TRBD1 or TRBD2 (6 bases each). CDR1 is SGHVS, CDR2 FQNEAQ, per germline. The CDR3 consists of 16 residues. The V end lost 5 bases, the J end lost 6 bases, and 20 bases lay between the germline ends.

This clonotype came up many times. V usage is TRBV4-1 and J usage is TRBJ2-1; TRBD2 might be the D (5 bases). Germline values: CDR1 MGHRA, CDR2 YSYEKL. The CDR3 runs 18 residues. With 3 bases removed from V and 3 bases from J, the gap between germline ends came to 21 bases. The CDR3 DNA follows: TGCGCCAGCAGCCAGAGATTTGTCGGGAAGGGTCGCTACAATGAGCAGTTCTTC. Protein sequence: CASSQRFVGKGRYNEQFF.

This clonotype occurred many times. This chain joins TRBV15 and TRBJ2-5, with D perhaps matching TRBD1 or TRBD2 (5 bases each). The CDR3 length is 16 residues. The V end lost 0 bases, the J end lost 2 bases, and 13 bases lay between the germline ends. CDR1 LNHNV and CDR2 YYDKDF come from the germline V gene (reference sequence). The CDR3 region is CATSRDFRDGQETQYF. The CDR3, as DNA: TGTGCCACCAGCAGAGACTTCCGGGACGGGCAAGAGACCCAGTACTTC.

Here the CDR3 reads CSANFLAGAKNEQFF. DNA for the CDR3: TGCAGTGCTAATTTTCTAGCGGGAGCCAAGAATGAGCAGTTCTTC. The chain uses TRBV20-1 and TRBJ2-1; 10 positions agree with TRBD2. Germline CDR1 DFQATT, CDR2 SNEGSKA (reference sequence). This CDR3 comprises 15 residues. J gave up 7 bases and V 4 bases, and 10 bases lay outside the gene matches.

This clonotype was detected ten times or more. The rearrangement links TRBV5-1 to TRBJ1-5; 8 bases match TRBD1. V trimming: 5 bases; J trimming: 3 bases; junction bases outside the gene matches: 1. The CDR3 runs 13 residues. The germline V gene encodes CDR1 SGHRS and CDR2 YFSETQ. CDR3 DNA sequence: TGCGCCAGCAGGGGACAGGACAATCAGCCCCAGCATTTT. Translating it yields CASRGQDNQPQHF.

In its sample, this clonotype was seen a few times. This chain uses TRBV7-3 with TRBJ2-2; weak D call: TRBD1 (5 bases). Per the germline V gene, CDR1 is SGHTA and CDR2 is FQGTGA. The V and J ends lost 1 base and 4 bases respectively, with 13 bases between them. The CDR3 runs 16 residues. The CDR3 sequence is CASSLMRQGRTGELFF. CDR3 coding DNA: TGTGCCAGCAGCTTAATGAGGCAGGGTCGCACCGGGGAGCTGTTTTTT.

This chain links TRBV5-1 with TRBJ2-2, with a possible D match to TRBD1 (5 bases). The CDR3 runs 15 residues. V was shortened by 0 bases and J by 2 bases, with 8 bases between the two germline ends. Germline V CDR1 and CDR2: SGHRS, YFSETQ. This CDR3 reads CASSLETDNTGELFF. The CDR3 region has the DNA TGCGCCAGCAGCTTGGAGACAGACAACACCGGGGAGCTGTTTTTT.

This clonotype was picked up a small number of times. DNA for the CDR3: TGTGCCAGCAGCCAACACAGTAACACTGAAGCTTTCTTT. This sequence encodes CASSQHSNTEAFF. The chain combines TRBV4-2 with TRBJ1-1; no definite D call. Trimming removed 2 bases from V and 2 bases from J, with 6 bases in between. CDR1 and CDR2 from the germline V gene are LGHNA and YNFKEQ. CDR3 size: 13 residues.

Many counts were recorded for this clonotype. This chain connects TRBV7-2 to TRBJ2-2; D is unresolved. V dropped 1 base and J dropped 7 bases, with 4 bases sitting between them. The CDR3 length is 12 residues. The germline V gene has CDR1 SGHTA and CDR2 FQGNSA. The CDR3 spells CASSLGNGELFF. CDR3 coding DNA: TGTGCCAGCAGCTTAGGGAACGGGGAGCTGTTTTTT.

This clonotype has more than one count but fewer than ten. The chain uses TRBV30 and TRBJ2-1; TRBD2 is a possible D gene (5 bases). The germline gives CDR1 GTSNPN, CDR2 SVGIG (reference sequence). This CDR3 spans 16 amino acids. Trimming left V 0 bases short and J 2 bases short, with 14 bases between. As DNA, the CDR3 is TGTGCCTGGAGTGTACCCCGGGCGGGCGCCTACAATGAGCAGTTCTTC. This translates into CAWSVPRAGAYNEQFF.

J is TRBJ2-5 and V is TRBV4-3; 9 nucleotides match TRBD1. Germline V gene sequence: CDR1 LGHNA, CDR2 YSLEER. The J segment lost 4 bases and the V segment lost 2 bases, leaving 8 bases of the junction unmatched. This CDR3 comprises 16 residues. The CDR3, as DNA: TGCGCCAGCAGCCAAAACTACAGGGGGCTATCAGAGACCCAGTACTTC. It encodes CASSQNYRGLSETQYF.

At least ten counts were recorded for this clonotype. V and J are TRBV28 and TRBJ1-1; no firm D call. Germline CDR1 reads MDHEN; CDR2 reads SYDVKM. Trimming took off 7 bases at V and 2 bases at J, with 5 bases between the two ends. CDR3 length: 11 amino acids. Here the CDR3 DNA reads TGTGCCAGCACATACAACACTGAAGCTTTCTTT. This gives the protein CASTYNTEAFF. The variable domain in full, with the rest retrieved from reference TRBV28 and TRBJ1-1, is DVKVTQSSRYLVKRTGEKVFLECVQDMDHENMFWYRQDPGLGLRLIYFSYDVKMKEKGDIPEGYSVSREKKERFSLILESASTNQTSMYLCASTYNTEAFFGQGTRLTVV.

The chain joins TRBV20-1 to TRBJ2-1, with 9 bases matching TRBD1. Germline V gene sequence: CDR1 DFQATT, CDR2 SNEGSKA (reference sequence). The CDR3 consists of 17 residues. Losses at the gene ends were 1 base for V and 4 bases for J; bases not matched to a gene: 11. Here the CDR3 reads CSARVSPGQGGYNEQFF. The CDR3 nucleotides are TGCAGTGCTAGAGTCTCCCCGGGACAGGGAGGATACAATGAGCAGTTCTTC.

This clonotype was detected ten times or more. The CDR3, as DNA: TGTGCCAGCAGCTTACGTCGGACAGGGCTCACCGGGGAGCTGTTTTTT. Translating it yields CASSLRRTGLTGELFF. The V call is TRBV13, the J call TRBJ2-2; 8 nucleotides agree with TRBD1. The J segment lost 4 bases and the V segment lost 2 bases, leaving 6 bases of the junction unmatched. This CDR3 is 16 amino acids long. Germline CDR1 and CDR2: PRHDT and FYEKMQ (reference sequence).

This clonotype was seen repeatedly, ten times or more. The genes are TRBV6-1 and TRBJ2-3; 7 bases agree with TRBD1. CDR1 is MNHNS, CDR2 SASEGT, per germline. The length of the CDR3 is 15 residues. Unmatched junction bases numbered 15, after V lost 10 bases and J lost 5 bases. Here the CDR3 DNA reads TGTGCCACCCAGGGGGATACGATTATGAGAGATACGCAGTATTTT. Encoded protein: CATQGDTIMRDTQYF.

This clonotype has ten or more counts. The rearrangement joins TRBV4-1 to TRBJ2-1; 9 nucleotides agree with TRBD1. Trimming at V came to 5 bases and at J to 0 bases, leaving 11 bases not matched to a gene. The CDR3 totals 18 residues. Germline assignment: CDR1 MGHRA and CDR2 YSYEKL. As DNA, the CDR3 is TGCGCCAGCAGCGACTCCCGGGACAGGGTAGACTCCTACAATGAGCAGTTCTTC. Translation: CASSDSRDRVDSYNEQFF.

The chain employs TRBV5-1 and TRBJ2-5; D ambiguous. The germline V gene encodes CDR1 SGHRS and CDR2 YFSETQ. CDR3 length equals 14 residues. Trimming took 1 base from V and 3 from J, leaving 10 bases between them. CDR3 in amino acids: CASSLSGIKETQYF. Here the CDR3 DNA reads TGCGCCAGCAGCTTGTCGGGTATAAAAGAGACCCAGTACTTC. The variable domain in full, with the rest retrieved from reference TRBV5-1 and TRBJ2-5, is KAGVTQTPRYLIKTRGQQVTLSCSPISGHRSVSWYQQTPGQGLQFLFEYFSETQRNKGNFPGRFSGRQFSNSRSEMNVSTLELGDSALYLCASSLSGIKETQYFGPGTRLLVL.

J is TRBJ1-4 and V is TRBV12-3 or TRBV12-4, with no clear D. This CDR3 comprises 12 residues. Trimming left V 2 bases short and J 7 bases short, with 5 bases between. CDR3 bases: TGTGCCAGCAGTTTAAGCATTGAAAAACTGTTTTTT. Residues: CASSLSIEKLFF.

This clonotype was picked up many times. The V and J genes are TRBV5-1 and TRBJ1-1; TRBD1 might be the D (6 bases). The CDR3 is 16 residues long. Germline lookup yields CDR1 SGHRS and CDR2 YFSETQ. V gave up 2 bases and J gave up 5 bases, with 19 bases separating them. The CDR3 DNA reads as TGCGCCAGCAGCTTAGAACAGGGTTTGGGGCCGACTGAAGCTTTCTTT. This gives the protein CASSLEQGLGPTEAFF. The variable domain in full, with the rest retrieved from reference TRBV5-1 and TRBJ1-1, is KAGVTQTPRYLIKTRGQQVTLSCSPISGHRSVSWYQQTPGQGLQFLFEYFSETQRNKGNFPGRFSGRQFSNSRSEMNVSTLELGDSALYLCASSLEQGLGPTEAFFGQGTRLTVV.

This clonotype was counted ten times or more. V is TRBV12-3 or TRBV12-4 and J is TRBJ1-5, with 7 bases that match TRBD1. This CDR3 contains 17 residues. V was clipped by 3 bases and J by 0 bases; unmatched bases: 8. CDR3 protein: CASSFWQGVPSNQPQHF. CDR3 DNA sequence: TGTGCCAGCAGTTTTTGGCAGGGGGTTCCTAGCAATCAGCCCCAGCATTTT.

This clonotype was recorded many times. The CDR3 region is CASSLGGGGAYEQYV. For the CDR3, the DNA is TGTGCCAGCAGCTTAGGGGGCGGAGGGGCCTACGAGCAGTACGTC. The V gene is TRBV7-9, the J gene TRBJ2-7, with a weak D call TRBD2 (6 bases). Per the germline V gene, CDR1 is SEHNR and CDR2 is FQNEAQ (reference sequence). The V and J ends lost 1 base and 2 bases respectively, with 12 bases between them. CDR3 size: 15 residues.

This clonotype was detected ten times or more. This chain uses TRBV29-1 with TRBJ2-7; D uncertain. V lost 4 bases and J lost 0, with 10 bases in between. Germline V gene data show CDR1 as SQVTM and CDR2 as ANQGSEA. There are 13 residues in the CDR3. CDR3 loop: CSVVNRRSYEQYF. CDR3 bases: TGCAGCGTTGTCAACCGACGCTCCTACGAGCAGTACTTC.

This clonotype has ten or more counts. The genes are TRBV6-5 and TRBJ2-1; D is unclear. V was shortened by 2 bases and J by 11 bases, with 4 bases between the two germline ends. Per the germline V gene, CDR1 is MNHEY and CDR2 is SVGAGI. The CDR3 runs 10 residues. The DNA of the CDR3 is TGTGCCAGCAGTTACCCAAAGCAGTTCTTC. It specifies CASSYPKQFF.

This clonotype was counted ten times or more. This chain joins TRBV12-3 or TRBV12-4 and TRBJ1-6, with 7 bases fitting TRBD1. There are 15 residues in the CDR3. The J segment lost 10 bases and the V segment lost 2 bases, leaving 8 bases of the junction unmatched. Here the CDR3 reads CASSLKGGSGSPLHF. The CDR3 bases are TGTGCCAGCAGTTTAAAAGGGGGCAGCGGATCACCCCTCCACTTT.